This T cell receptor (beta chain) was documented in a study of T cell changes during pregnancy in multiple sclerosis. Libraries were prepared by immunoSEQ multiplex PCR; TCRdb keeps only in-frame clonotypes and omits some of them. Of some 64,000 clones in the sample, around 90% were seen once. With V trimmed by 3 bases and J by 1 base, 3 bases remained unmatched. The CDR3 is made up of 15 amino acids. Germline V gives CDR1 SGHNT, CDR2 YYREEE (reference sequence). This receptor was obtained from a female donor in good health, enrolled as a control in a pregnancy study. The chain has TRBV5-4 and TRBJ1-1; 10 bases line up with TRBD1. The input for sequencing was peripheral blood, taken in the first trimester of pregnancy. CDR3 protein: CASSYGTGANTEAFF. The CDR3 bases are TGTGCCAGCAGCTACGGGACAGGGGCGAACACTGAAGCTTTCTTT. Looking up the rest from reference TRBV5-4 and TRBJ1-1 gives the full variable domain: ETGVTQSPTHLIKTRGQQVTLRCSSQSGHNTVSWYQQALGQGPQFIFQYYREEENGRGNFPPRFSGLQFPNYSSELNVNALELDDSALYLCASSYGTGANTEAFFGQGTRLTVV.